Reported below is one T cell receptor beta chain. Its antigen remains unknown. Skipping T cell sorting, the study isolated total RNA directly from whole blood. Per germline, CDR1 MDHEN and CDR2 SYDVKM. This CDR3 has 15 amino acids. This record belongs to a study of monozygotic twins with inflammatory bowel disease. Study results and caveats: Discrimination among different T cell subtypes was not achievable. TCRbeta diversity (inverse Simpson) was lower in IBD patients than in healthy co-twins.

Making each TCR library took roughly 3,400 ng of total RNA. TCRdb reprocessed the 5' RACE reads and keeps a single row for each CDR3 protein, giving no DNA. The sample table includes about 160,000 distinct CDR3 sequences. The TCR comes from a human donor with ulcerative colitis or Crohn's disease, or a healthy co-twin of an affected twin (not recorded which). The chain joins TRBV28 to TRBJ2-7; TCRdb picks TRBD2, but there is no DNA to check that call. Sequencing input: blood. CDR3 loop: CASSQRTSGSYEQYF.